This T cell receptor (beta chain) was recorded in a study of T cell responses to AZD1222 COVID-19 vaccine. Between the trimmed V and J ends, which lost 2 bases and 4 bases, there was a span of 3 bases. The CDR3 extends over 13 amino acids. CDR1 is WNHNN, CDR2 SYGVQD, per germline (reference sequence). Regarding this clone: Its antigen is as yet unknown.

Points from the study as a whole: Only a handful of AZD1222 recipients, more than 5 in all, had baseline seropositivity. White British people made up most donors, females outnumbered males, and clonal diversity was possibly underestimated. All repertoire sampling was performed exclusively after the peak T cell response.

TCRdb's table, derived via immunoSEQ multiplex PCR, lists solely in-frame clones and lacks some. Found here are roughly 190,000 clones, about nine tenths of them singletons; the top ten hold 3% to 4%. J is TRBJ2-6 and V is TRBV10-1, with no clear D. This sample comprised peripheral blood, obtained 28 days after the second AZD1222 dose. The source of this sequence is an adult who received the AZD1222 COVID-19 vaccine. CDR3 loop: CASSENGANVLTF. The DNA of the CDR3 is TGCGCCAGCAGTGAGAACGGGGCCAACGTCCTGACTTTC.